The 32 T cell receptor beta chains listed next were all sequenced from one sample in a study of OX40 agonist ivuxolimab in advanced cancers. Libraries were prepared through the immunoSEQ multiplex PCR assay. The table comes from immuneACCESS by way of TCRdb, which keeps in-frame sequences with V and J called. Part of the clones is missing from these tables; in studies checked, under half for an unresolved V gene and the rest for unknown reasons. A total of fewer than 20,000 clones appear in this sample, around four fifths of them only once. About 26% of the sample is taken by the ten largest. The specimen comprised CD4+ or CD8+ T cells sorted from blood, sampled in a trial of the OX40 agonist ivuxolimab. The source of these receptors is an adult with an advanced solid tumor such as melanoma, head and neck, liver or kidney cancer.

The rearrangement uses TRBV28 and TRBJ2-7; D remains unclear. Germline V lookup: CDR1 MDHEN, CDR2 SYDVKM. This CDR3 region has 12 residues. Deletions cut 3 bases from V and 2 bases from J, with 5 bases between. The DNA of the CDR3 is TGTGCCAGCAGTTTTTTAGCCTACGAGCAGTACTTC. Residues: CASSFLAYEQYF.

The chain joins TRBV27 to TRBJ2-3; D is perhaps TRBD1 (6 bases). CDR1 and CDR2 (germline): MNHEY, SMNVEV (reference sequence). V shed 5 bases and J shed 10 bases, with 22 bases lying between them. The CDR3 runs to 15 residues. The CDR3 loop is CASSPRDTITPAQYF. In DNA, the CDR3 is TGTGCCAGCAGTCCCCGGGACACAATTACACCCGCGCAGTATTTT.

This sequence joins TRBV6-1 and TRBJ2-1; D gene unclear. Germline CDR1 MNHNS, CDR2 SASEGT. This CDR3 contains 14 residues. The V and J ends lost 7 bases and 7 bases respectively, with 17 bases between them. The chain's CDR3 is CASTEGYLPNEQFF. In DNA form, the CDR3 reads TGTGCCAGCACCGAAGGTTACCTACCGAATGAGCAGTTCTTC.

The chain recombines TRBV19 with TRBJ2-2; 10 nucleotides line up with TRBD1. This CDR3 is built from 13 residues. From germline, CDR1 is LNHDA and CDR2 SQIVND (reference sequence). V was clipped by 10 bases and J by 5 bases; unmatched bases: 4. Written as DNA, the CDR3 is TGTGCCACCTTGGACAGGGGGACCGGGGAGCTGTTTTTT. As protein: CATLDRGTGELFF.

The table lists this clone with a count of one. This chain uses TRBV11-2 with TRBJ2-2; no firm D call. With 1 base removed from V and 7 bases from J, the gap between germline ends came to 7 bases. The CDR3 has 13 residues. The V gene's germline CDR1 is SGHAT and CDR2 FQNNGV. CDR3 sequence (DNA): TGTGCCAGCAGCTTAGGGGGTTACGGGGAGCTGTTTTTT. It specifies CASSLGGYGELFF.

This sequence joins TRBV5-5 and TRBJ2-3, with 12 nucleotides matching TRBD2. The V gene's germline CDR1 is SGHKS and CDR2 YYEKEE (reference sequence). Trimming at V came to 2 bases and at J to 1 base, leaving 5 bases not matched to a gene. The length of the CDR3 is 17 residues. The CDR3 sequence is CASSFTSSGGGTDTQYF. The CDR3 region has the DNA TGTGCCAGCAGCTTCACCTCTAGCGGGGGGGGCACAGATACGCAGTATTTT.

This chain links TRBV14 with TRBJ2-1, with 12 bases lining up with TRBD2. Germline V CDR1 and CDR2: SGHDN, FVKESK. With V trimmed by 5 bases and J by 15 bases, 11 bases remained unmatched. This CDR3 is 14 amino acids long. The CDR3 DNA reads TGTGCCAGCAGCGCAAGCAGACTAGCGGGAGATCTGTTCTTC. Translated: CASSASRLAGDLFF.

V and J are TRBV7-9 and TRBJ2-7, with D possibly matching TRBD2 (5 bases). The CDR3 contains 15 residues. Trimming cost V 1 base and J 6 bases, with 16 bases left between them. Germline V gene lookup returns CDR1 SEHNR and CDR2 FQNEAQ (reference sequence). In DNA, the CDR3 is TGTGCCAGCAGCTTAGGACACGGCGCGGGCCGCGAGCAGTACTTC. It encodes CASSLGHGAGREQYF. Together with reference TRBV7-9 and TRBJ2-7, the CDR3 gives the full variable domain: DTGVSQNPRHKITKRGQNVTFRCDPISEHNRLYWYRQTLGQGPEFLTYFQNEAQLEKSRLLSDRFSAERPKGSFSTLEIQRTEQGDSAMYLCASSLGHGAGREQYFGPGTRLTVT.

The chain links TRBV21-1 to TRBJ1-1. TRBV21-1 is termed a pseudogene. The CDR3 length is 16 residues. The CDR3 nucleotides are TGTGCCAGCAGCGACGGGCCTCCCGAGATGAACACTGAAGCTTTCTTT. This codes for CASSDGPPEMNTEAFF.

The rearrangement uses TRBV20-1 and TRBJ1-4; D call uncertain. The CDR3 runs 11 residues. CDR1 is DFQATT, CDR2 SNEGSKA, per germline (reference sequence). Trimming left V 1 base short and J 8 bases short, with 5 bases between. CDR3: CSARGGEKLFF. CDR3 in DNA: TGCAGTGCTAGAGGAGGAGAAAAACTGTTTTTT.

There are a few counts of this clone. This chain uses TRBV19 with TRBJ1-2; possibly TRBD1 for D (5 bases). Trimming left V 0 bases short and J 3 bases short, with 8 bases between. The CDR3 length is 14 residues. Germline loops: CDR1 LNHDA, CDR2 SQIVND (reference sequence). The CDR3 nucleotides are TGTGCCAGTAGTATAGATTGGGGCGACTATGGCTACACCTTC. Protein sequence: CASSIDWGDYGYTF.

A single count supports this clone. V usage is TRBV11-1 and J usage is TRBJ2-7, with D hard to call. In germline, CDR1 is SGHAT, CDR2 FQDESV (reference sequence). CDR3 length equals 13 residues. Trimming stripped 3 bases from V and 3 bases from J, with 9 bases between. For the CDR3, the DNA is TGTGCCAGCAGCTTGACGTCGCTCTACGAGCAGTACTTC. Protein: CASSLTSLYEQYF.

The V call is TRBV7-2, the J call TRBJ1-2, with unresolved D. The CDR3 totals 14 residues. In germline, CDR1 is SGHTA, CDR2 FQGNSA. The V and J ends lost 5 bases and 6 bases respectively, with 16 bases between them. DNA for the CDR3: TGTGCCAGCAGCGCTGGAGCAACGGGAGATGGCTACACCTTC. This codes for CASSAGATGDGYTF.

This clone was observed a single time. V gene TRBV15 combines with J gene TRBJ1-6; D is unclear. V lost 0 bases and J 7 bases, leaving 16 bases between the germline ends. The CDR3 is 17 amino acids. CDR1 LNHNV and CDR2 YYDKDF come from the germline V gene (reference sequence). CDR3 loop: CATSREGGVRTNSPLHF. The CDR3 region has the DNA TGTGCCACCAGCAGAGAGGGTGGAGTGCGGACGAATTCACCCCTCCACTTT. Full variable domain (missing parts from reference TRBV15 and TRBJ1-6): DAMVIQNPRYQVTQFGKPVTLSCSQTLNHNVMYWYQQKSSQAPKLLFHYYDKDFNNEADTPDNFQSRRPNTSFCFLDIRSPGLGDTAMYLCATSREGGVRTNSPLHFGNGTRLTVT.

In nucleotides, the CDR3 is TGTGCCAGCAGTGAAATTGGCATGGGTCGAGGGTCGGGTACGGGCACTGAAGCTTTCTTT. Its protein is CASSEIGMGRGSGTGTEAFF. This chain uses TRBV2 with TRBJ1-1; D not resolved. Germline CDR1 and CDR2: SNHLY and FYNNEI. The CDR3 runs to 20 residues. V lost 2 bases, J lost 4 bases, and 29 bases lay in between.

This clone occurred once. The rearrangement links TRBV7-9 to TRBJ2-1; the D gene is possibly TRBD2 (6 bases). The CDR3 is 17 residues long. Germline V gene data show CDR1 as SEHNR and CDR2 as FQNEAQ (reference sequence). V was cut by 4 bases and J by 2 bases, with 18 bases left in between. The CDR3 DNA follows: TGTGCCAGCAGCTCCGTGGGGAGGTACAGGACCTACAATGAGCAGTTCTTC. This translates into CASSSVGRYRTYNEQFF.

This clone was detected only a few times. The CDR3 loop is CASSEAGAGDTEAFF. The DNA of the CDR3 is TGTGCCAGCAGCGAAGCGGGGGCGGGGGACACTGAAGCTTTCTTT. The rearrangement links TRBV7-8 to TRBJ1-1, with D perhaps TRBD1 (6 bases). Trimming took 5 bases from V and 3 from J, leaving 16 bases between them. Per the germline V gene, CDR1 is SGHVS and CDR2 is FQNEAQ. The CDR3 length is 15 residues.

The chain employs TRBV5-1 and TRBJ1-2; TRBD1 matches at 7 bases. V lost 0 bases to trimming and J lost 10 bases; unmatched junction nucleotides: 6. Germline loops: CDR1 SGHRS, CDR2 YFSETQ. This CDR3 is built from 13 residues. CDR3 residues: CASSLGNDRDYTF. In DNA form, the CDR3 reads TGCGCCAGCAGCTTGGGTAACGACAGGGACTACACCTTC.

This chain joins TRBV7-9 and TRBJ1-2; 9 nucleotides match TRBD1. Trimming at V came to 6 bases and at J to 8 bases, leaving 4 bases not matched to a gene. Per germline, CDR1 SEHNR and CDR2 FQNEAQ (reference sequence). The CDR3 runs 12 residues. As DNA, the CDR3 is TGTGCCAGCAGAAGACAGGGGGAAGGCTACACCTTC. Its protein is CASRRQGEGYTF.

This sequence joins TRBV10-3 and TRBJ2-7, with 9 bases identical to TRBD1. Germline V gene data show CDR1 as ENHRY and CDR2 as SYGVKD. The CDR3 is 14 amino acids. After removal of 0 bases from V and 6 bases from J, the junction contained 3 bases not matched to a gene. The CDR3 DNA is TGTGCCATCAGTGAGTCGACGGACAGGGGCGAGCAGTACTTC. Its translation is CAISESTDRGEQYF.

The chain carries TRBV21-1 and TRBJ2-5; the D call of TRBD2 is as the table states it, not checked on the DNA. TRBV21-1 is a recognized pseudogene. The CDR3 extends over 14 amino acids. The CDR3 DNA reads TGTGCCAGCAGCAAAACCGGGTTCCAAGAGACCCAGTACTTC. Translation: CASSKTGFQETQYF.

This chain connects TRBV7-9 to TRBJ2-2; D call uncertain. The CDR3 extends over 17 amino acids. Germline assignment: CDR1 SEHNR and CDR2 FQNEAQ (reference sequence). Trimming pared 1 base from V and 0 bases from J, leaving 12 bases between. CDR3 in amino acids: CASSLVDHSANTGELFF. The DNA for the CDR3 is TGTGCCAGCAGCTTAGTAGATCACTCCGCGAACACCGGGGAGCTGTTTTTT.

This sequence joins TRBV13 and TRBJ2-7; 10 nucleotides match TRBD2. In germline, CDR1 is PRHDT, CDR2 FYEKMQ (reference sequence). Losses at the gene ends were 0 bases for V and 3 bases for J; bases not matched to a gene: 8. The CDR3 length is 17 residues. For the CDR3, the DNA is TGTGCCAGCAGCTTAGGCCCCGGGACTAGCGCTTTCTACGAGCAGTACTTC. This encodes CASSLGPGTSAFYEQYF.

This clone was recorded only once. The rearrangement links TRBV19 to TRBJ2-5; the D gene is possibly TRBD1 (6 bases). TRBJ2-7 explains the end of the DNA better; the J call may be wrong. The CDR3 extends over 15 amino acids. Germline CDR1 is LNHDA and CDR2 is SQIVND (reference sequence). The CDR3 loop is CASSIYPGDTYEQYF. CDR3 nucleotide sequence: TGTGCCAGTAGTATTTACCCCGGGGACACCTACGAGCAGTACTTC.

J is TRBJ1-2 and V is TRBV2; D remains ambiguous. Germline CDR1 reads SNHLY; CDR2 reads FYNNEI. Between the trimmed V and J ends, which lost 1 base and 8 bases, there was a span of 8 bases. The CDR3 is made up of 12 amino acids. The chain's CDR3 is CASSEGRYGYTF. The CDR3 coding sequence is TGTGCCAGCAGTGAAGGGCGTTACGGCTACACCTTC.

This clone is a singleton in its sample. The chain combines TRBV27 with TRBJ1-4, with 8 positions matching TRBD1. In germline, CDR1 is MNHEY, CDR2 SMNVEV (reference sequence). CDR3 length: 14 amino acids. V lost 10 bases to trimming and J lost 5 bases; unmatched junction nucleotides: 9. DNA for the CDR3: TGTGCCACCACGACGACAGGGGCGAATGAAAAACTGTTTTTT. Residues: CATTTTGANEKLFF.

This clone is medium-sized by share. The chain joins TRBV7-7 to TRBJ2-2; D is unclear. The CDR3 loop spans 13 amino acids. Germline loops: CDR1 SSHAT, CDR2 FNYEAQ (reference sequence). The ends were cut back, 1 base at V and 5 bases at J, with 5 bases in the middle. This CDR3 reads CASSLVATGELFF. Written as DNA, the CDR3 is TGTGCCAGCAGCTTAGTGGCAACCGGGGAGCTGTTTTTT.

This clone is labeled as medium-sized (0.01 to 0.1%). CDR3 residues: CASSVRGNSNSPLHF. CDR3 nucleotide sequence: TGTGCCAGCAGCGTCAGGGGGAATAGTAATTCACCCCTCCACTTT. This chain uses TRBV9 with TRBJ1-6; 7 bases match TRBD1. The CDR3 is 15 residues long. Per the germline V gene, CDR1 is SGDLS and CDR2 is YYNGEE. Trimming took 2 bases from V and 6 from J; bases not matched to a gene: 5.

The chain employs TRBV7-9 and TRBJ2-2; tentatively, D is TRBD1 or TRBD2 (5 bases each). Germline V gene data show CDR1 as SEHNR and CDR2 as FQNEAQ (reference sequence). Trimming shortened V by 6 bases and J by 1 base, and 12 bases separated the two germline ends. The CDR3 length is 15 residues. Here the CDR3 reads CASRTGQGNTGELFF. The CDR3 coding sequence is TGTGCCAGCAGGACGGGGCAGGGGAACACCGGGGAGCTGTTTTTT.

V is TRBV28 and J is TRBJ1-1; D is unclear. From germline, CDR1 is MDHEN and CDR2 SYDVKM. The CDR3 consists of 14 residues. Trimming left V 2 bases short and J 3 bases short, with 10 bases between. As DNA, the CDR3 is TGTGCCAGCAGTTTAACGGCAGTGTACACTGAAGCTTTCTTT. Translating it yields CASSLTAVYTEAFF.

This CDR3 is CASSLGTGGLGGELFF. The CDR3 DNA reads TGTGCCAGCAGCTTAGGGACAGGGGGCCTTGGCGGGGAGCTGTTTTTT. J is TRBJ2-2 and V is TRBV7-9, with 11 positions matching TRBD1. V shed 1 base and J 7 bases; nucleotides not matched to a gene: 5. The CDR3 is made up of 16 amino acids. CDR1 is SEHNR, CDR2 FQNEAQ, per germline (reference sequence).

The V call is TRBV29-1, the J call TRBJ2-5; possible D gene TRBD1, 6 bases. Germline CDR1 SQVTM, CDR2 ANQGSEA. V was pared by 3 bases and J by 0 bases, with 11 bases between. The CDR3 totals 14 residues. CDR3 sequence: CSVDLGHDQETQYF. The CDR3 nucleotides are TGCAGCGTTGATTTGGGACACGACCAAGAGACCCAGTACTTC.